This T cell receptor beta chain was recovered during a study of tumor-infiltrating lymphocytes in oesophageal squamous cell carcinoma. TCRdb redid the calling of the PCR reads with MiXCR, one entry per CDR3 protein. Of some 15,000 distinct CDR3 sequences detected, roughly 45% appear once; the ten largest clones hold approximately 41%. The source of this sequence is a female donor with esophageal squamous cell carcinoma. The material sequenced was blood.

CDR3 bases: TGTGCCAGCAGCTTAGCAGGGTGGGTCCTTTACAATGAGCAGTTCTTC. Translation: CASSLAGWVLYNEQFF. The chain combines TRBV7-6 with TRBJ2-1; D gene ambiguous. V lost 0 bases and J lost 4, with 13 bases in between. There are 16 residues in the CDR3. Germline loops: CDR1 SGHVS, CDR2 FNYEAQ.